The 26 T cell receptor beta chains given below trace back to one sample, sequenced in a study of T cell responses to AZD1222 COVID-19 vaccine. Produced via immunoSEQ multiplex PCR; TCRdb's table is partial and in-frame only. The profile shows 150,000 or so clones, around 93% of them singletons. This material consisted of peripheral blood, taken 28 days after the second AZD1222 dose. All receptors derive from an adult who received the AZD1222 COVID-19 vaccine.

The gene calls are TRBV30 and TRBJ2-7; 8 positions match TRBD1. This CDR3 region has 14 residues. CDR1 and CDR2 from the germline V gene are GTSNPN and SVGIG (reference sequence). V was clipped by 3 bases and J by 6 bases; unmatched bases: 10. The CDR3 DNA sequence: TGTGCCTGGAGGCGCAGCCCCAGGGGGCCCGAGCAGTACTTC. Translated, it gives CAWRRSPRGPEQYF. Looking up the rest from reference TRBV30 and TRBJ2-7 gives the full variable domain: SQTIHQWPATLVQPVGSPLSLECTVEGTSNPNLYWYRQAAGRGLQLLFYSVGIGQISSEVPQNLSASRPQDRQFILSSKKLLLSDSGFYLCAWRRSPRGPEQYFGPGTRLTVT.

DNA for the CDR3: TGTGCCAGCAGTTCGACAGGGGGTATCTACGAGCAGTACTTC. It translates to CASSSTGGIYEQYF. V gene TRBV27 combines with J gene TRBJ2-7, with TRBD1 identical over 9 bases. The CDR3 totals 14 residues. Germline CDR1 MNHEY, CDR2 SMNVEV (reference sequence). The V gene end was trimmed by 4 bases and the J gene end by 3 bases; junction bases not matched to a gene: 4.

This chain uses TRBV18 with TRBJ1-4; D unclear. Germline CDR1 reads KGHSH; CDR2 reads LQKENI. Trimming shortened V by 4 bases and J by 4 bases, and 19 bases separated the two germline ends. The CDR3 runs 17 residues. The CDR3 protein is CASSRSPPRSNNEKLFF. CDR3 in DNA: TGTGCCAGCTCACGCTCCCCACCCCGTTCCAATAATGAAAAACTGTTTTTT.

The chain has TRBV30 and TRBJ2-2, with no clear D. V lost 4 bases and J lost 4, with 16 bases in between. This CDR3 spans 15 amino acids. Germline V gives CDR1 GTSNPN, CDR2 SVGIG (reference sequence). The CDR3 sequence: CAWKMGRSGTGELFF. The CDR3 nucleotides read TGTGCCTGGAAAATGGGCAGGAGTGGCACCGGGGAGCTGTTTTTT.

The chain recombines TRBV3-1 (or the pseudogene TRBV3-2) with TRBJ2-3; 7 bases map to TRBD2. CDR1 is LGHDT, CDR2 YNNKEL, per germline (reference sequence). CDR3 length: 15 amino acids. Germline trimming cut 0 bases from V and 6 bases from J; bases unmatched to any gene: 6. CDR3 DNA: TGTGCCAGCAGCCAAGAACAGCGGGGTTGGGATACGCAGTATTTT. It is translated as CASSQEQRGWDTQYF.

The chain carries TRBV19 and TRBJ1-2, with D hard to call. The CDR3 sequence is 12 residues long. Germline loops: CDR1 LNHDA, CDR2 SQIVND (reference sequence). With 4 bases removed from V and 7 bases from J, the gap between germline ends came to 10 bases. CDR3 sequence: CASSTGAVGYTF. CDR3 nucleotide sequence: TGTGCCAGTAGTACAGGTGCCGTTGGCTACACCTTC.

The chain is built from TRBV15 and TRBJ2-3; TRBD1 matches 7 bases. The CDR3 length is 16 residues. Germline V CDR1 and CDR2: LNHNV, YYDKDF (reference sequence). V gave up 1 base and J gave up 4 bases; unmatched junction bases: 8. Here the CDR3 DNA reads TGTGCCACCAGCAGAGTGAGGGGGCAAGGCGCAGATACGCAGTATTTT. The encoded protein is CATSRVRGQGADTQYF.

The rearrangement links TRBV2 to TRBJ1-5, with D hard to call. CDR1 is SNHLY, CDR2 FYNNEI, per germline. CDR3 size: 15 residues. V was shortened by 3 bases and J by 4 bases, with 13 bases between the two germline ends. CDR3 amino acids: CASSEGRLHNQPQHF. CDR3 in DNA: TGTGCCAGCAGTGAGGGCAGACTTCATAATCAGCCCCAGCATTTT.

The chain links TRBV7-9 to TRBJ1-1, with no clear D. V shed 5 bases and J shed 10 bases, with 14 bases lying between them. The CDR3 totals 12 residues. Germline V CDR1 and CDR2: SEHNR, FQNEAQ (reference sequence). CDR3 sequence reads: CASSPPGETAFF. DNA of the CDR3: TGTGCCAGCAGCCCTCCCGGGGAAACAGCTTTCTTT.

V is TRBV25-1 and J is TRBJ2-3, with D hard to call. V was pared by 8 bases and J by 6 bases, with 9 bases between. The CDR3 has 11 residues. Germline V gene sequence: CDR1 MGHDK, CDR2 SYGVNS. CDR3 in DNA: TGTGCCAGCTCCGGTGGTGATACGCAGTATTTT. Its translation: CASSGGDTQYF.

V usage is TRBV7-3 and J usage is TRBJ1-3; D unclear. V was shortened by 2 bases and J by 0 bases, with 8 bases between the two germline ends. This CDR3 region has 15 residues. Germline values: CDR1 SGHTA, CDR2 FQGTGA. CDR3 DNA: TGTGCCAGCAGCTTAGTCGCCGGCTCTGGAAACACCATATATTTT. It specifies CASSLVAGSGNTIYF.

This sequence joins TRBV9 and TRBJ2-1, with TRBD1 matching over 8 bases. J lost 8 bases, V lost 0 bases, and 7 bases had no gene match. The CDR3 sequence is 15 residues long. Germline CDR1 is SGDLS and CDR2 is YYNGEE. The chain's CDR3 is CASSVAWTGTDEQFF. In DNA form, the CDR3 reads TGTGCCAGCAGCGTAGCATGGACAGGGACGGATGAGCAGTTCTTC.

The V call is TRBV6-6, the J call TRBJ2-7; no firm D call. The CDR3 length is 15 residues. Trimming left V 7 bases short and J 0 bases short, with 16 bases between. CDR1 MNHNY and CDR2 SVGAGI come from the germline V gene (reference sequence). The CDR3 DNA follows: TGTGCCAGCACCCGTACAGTCGGCGGCTCCTACGAGCAGTACTTC. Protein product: CASTRTVGGSYEQYF.

The CDR3 loop is CATSATTDRGYDQPQHF. The CDR3 coding sequence is TGTGCCACCAGTGCTACCACGGACAGGGGGTATGATCAGCCCCAGCATTTT. The chain recombines TRBV24-1 with TRBJ1-5; 10 nucleotides agree with TRBD1. V lost 5 bases to trimming and J lost 5 bases; unmatched junction nucleotides: 11. The CDR3 spans 17 residues. CDR1 KGHDR and CDR2 SFDVKD come from the germline V gene.

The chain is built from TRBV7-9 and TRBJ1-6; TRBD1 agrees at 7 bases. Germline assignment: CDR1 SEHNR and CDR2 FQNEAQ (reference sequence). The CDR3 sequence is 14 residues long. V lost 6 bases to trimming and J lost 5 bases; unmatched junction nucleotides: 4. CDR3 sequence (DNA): TGTGCCAGCAGAACCGGGACAGATAATTCACCCCTCCACTTT. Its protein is CASRTGTDNSPLHF.

This CDR3 is CASSLQGATGYTF. In DNA form, the CDR3 reads TGTGCCAGCAGCTTACAGGGGGCTACTGGCTACACCTTC. The V and J genes are TRBV27 and TRBJ1-2, with 9 bases lining up with TRBD1. V lost 6 bases, J lost 7 bases, and 6 bases stayed unmatched. CDR1 is MNHEY and CDR2 is SMNVEV in the germline V gene (reference sequence). The CDR3 length is 13 residues.

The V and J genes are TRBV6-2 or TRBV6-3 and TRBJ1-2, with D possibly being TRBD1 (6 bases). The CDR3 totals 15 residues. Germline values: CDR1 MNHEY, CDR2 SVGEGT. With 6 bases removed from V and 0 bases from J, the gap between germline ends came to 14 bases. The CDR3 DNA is TGTGCCAGCAGCCCCTGGGCAGGGGCTAACTATGGCTACACCTTC. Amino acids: CASSPWAGANYGYTF.

The CDR3 reads CASSETGGPFGYTF. The CDR3 DNA reads as TGCGCCAGCAGTGAGACGGGGGGCCCTTTTGGCTACACCTTC. The rearrangement uses TRBV5-1 and TRBJ1-2; D possibly corresponds to TRBD1 (6 bases). Trimming shortened V by 5 bases and J by 7 bases, and 18 bases separated the two germline ends. The CDR3 sequence is 14 residues long. In germline, CDR1 is SGHRS, CDR2 YFSETQ.

In DNA form, the CDR3 reads TGTGCCAGCAGTTTGACCGGGGGCACCGGGGAGCTGTTTTTT. This sequence encodes CASSLTGGTGELFF. V usage is TRBV28 and J usage is TRBJ2-2, with D possibly TRBD2 on 6 matching bases. Germline CDR1 reads MDHEN; CDR2 reads SYDVKM. The V end lost 3 bases, the J end lost 4 bases, and 9 bases lay between the germline ends. This CDR3 is 14 amino acids long.

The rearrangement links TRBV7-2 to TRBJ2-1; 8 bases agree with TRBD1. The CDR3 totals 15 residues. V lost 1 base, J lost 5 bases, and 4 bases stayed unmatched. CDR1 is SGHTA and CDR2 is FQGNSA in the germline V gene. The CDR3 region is CASSLGTGPDNEQFF. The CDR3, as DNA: TGTGCCAGCAGCTTAGGGACAGGGCCAGACAATGAGCAGTTCTTC.

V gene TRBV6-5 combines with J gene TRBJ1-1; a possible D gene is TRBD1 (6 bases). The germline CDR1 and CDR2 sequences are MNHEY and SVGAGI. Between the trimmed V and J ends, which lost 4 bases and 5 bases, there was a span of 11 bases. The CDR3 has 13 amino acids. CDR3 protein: CASSSIRGTEAFF. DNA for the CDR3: TGTGCCAGCAGTTCAATAAGGGGGACTGAAGCTTTCTTT.

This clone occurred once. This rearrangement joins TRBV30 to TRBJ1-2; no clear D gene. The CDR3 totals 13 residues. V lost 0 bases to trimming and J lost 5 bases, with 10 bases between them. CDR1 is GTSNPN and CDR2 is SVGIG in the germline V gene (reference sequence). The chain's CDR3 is CAWSVGVRYGYTF. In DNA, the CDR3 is TGTGCCTGGAGTGTTGGGGTCAGGTATGGCTACACCTTC.

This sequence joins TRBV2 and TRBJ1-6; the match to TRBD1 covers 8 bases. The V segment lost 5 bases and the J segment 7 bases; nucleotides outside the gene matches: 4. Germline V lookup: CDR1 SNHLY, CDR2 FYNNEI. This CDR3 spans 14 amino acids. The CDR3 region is CASSQDRANSPLHF. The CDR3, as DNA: TGTGCCAGCAGTCAGGACAGGGCGAATTCACCCCTCCACTTT.

The CDR3 sequence is CASSTLWTGVAGELFF. The CDR3 region has the DNA TGTGCCAGTAGCACACTTTGGACAGGGGTAGCCGGGGAGCTGTTTTTT. The V call is TRBV19, the J call TRBJ2-2, with 9 positions matching TRBD1. Germline trimming cut 6 bases from V and 6 bases from J; bases unmatched to any gene: 11. There are 16 residues in the CDR3. Germline V lookup: CDR1 LNHDA, CDR2 SQIVND (reference sequence). The full variable domain, completed using reference TRBV19 and TRBJ2-2, is DGGITQSPKYLFRKEGQNVTLSCEQNLNHDAMYWYRQDPGQGLRLIYYSQIVNDFQKGDIAEGYSVSREKKESFPLTVTSAQKNPTAFYLCASSTLWTGVAGELFFGEGSRLTVL.

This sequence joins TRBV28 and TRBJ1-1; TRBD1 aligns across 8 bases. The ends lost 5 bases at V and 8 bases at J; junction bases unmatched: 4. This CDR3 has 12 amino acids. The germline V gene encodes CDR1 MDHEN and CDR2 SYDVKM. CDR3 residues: CASSLGQGEAFF. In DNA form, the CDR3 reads TGTGCCAGCAGTCTTGGACAGGGCGAAGCTTTCTTT.

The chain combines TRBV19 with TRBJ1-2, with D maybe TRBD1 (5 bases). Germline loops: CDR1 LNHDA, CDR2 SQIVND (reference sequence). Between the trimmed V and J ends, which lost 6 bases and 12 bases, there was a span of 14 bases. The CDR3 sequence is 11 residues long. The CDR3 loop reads CASSRTGHHTF. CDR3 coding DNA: TGTGCCAGTAGCCGGACGGGGCACCACACCTTC.